This entry lists 20 T cell receptor beta chains sequenced from one sample in a study of shared clonotypes between healthy human individuals. The assay was immunoSEQ multiplex PCR, and TCRdb's table has in-frame clones only and misses some. Altogether about 2,500,000 clones are present, over 85% being singletons, with the ten largest covering roughly 0.15%. Sequenced material: naive CD4+ T cells sorted from blood. Subset indicated: CD45RA+ positively selected. The receptors originated from a young man in good health.

On this clone: The identical CDR3 is also encoded by other nucleotide sequences in the sample. The V and J genes are TRBV27 and TRBJ2-7; 9 positions agree with TRBD1. The ends lost 5 bases at V and 4 bases at J; junction bases unmatched: 9. The CDR3 spans 15 residues. Per germline, CDR1 MNHEY and CDR2 SMNVEV (reference sequence). CDR3 loop: CASSLTGGGSYEQYF. The CDR3 DNA is TGTGCCAGCAGTCTCACAGGGGGCGGGTCGTACGAGCAGTACTTC.

V is TRBV27 and J is TRBJ2-2, with D uncertain. Deletions cut 3 bases from V and 2 bases from J, with 13 bases between. This CDR3 contains 16 residues. Germline V CDR1 and CDR2: MNHEY, SMNVEV (reference sequence). The CDR3: CASSLERVGNTGELFF. CDR3 bases: TGTGCCAGCAGTTTGGAAAGGGTCGGTAACACCGGGGAGCTGTTTTTT.

Here the CDR3 reads CASSEQGSNQPQHF. The CDR3 bases are TGCGCCAGCAGCGAACAGGGGAGCAATCAGCCCCAGCATTTT. The chain links TRBV10-2 to TRBJ1-5; 7 bases are a match to TRBD1. The CDR3 has 14 residues. V was pared by 6 bases and J by 1 base, with 3 bases of the junction left unmatched. Germline V gene sequence: CDR1 WSHSY, CDR2 SAAADI.

The chain has TRBV19 and TRBJ2-2, with unresolved D. Germline V gene sequence: CDR1 LNHDA, CDR2 SQIVND (reference sequence). This CDR3 contains 12 residues. The germline V and J ends were trimmed by 7 bases and 5 bases, with 8 bases remaining between them. CDR3 sequence reads: CASTEVTGELFF. CDR3 in DNA: TGTGCCAGTACTGAGGTGACCGGGGAGCTGTTTTTT.

J is TRBJ2-5 and V is TRBV2, with 14 bases identical to TRBD2. Germline V lookup: CDR1 SNHLY, CDR2 FYNNEI. V shed 6 bases and J 5 bases; nucleotides not matched to a gene: 5. The CDR3 has 15 residues. CDR3 loop: CASRGTSGSLETQYF. In nucleotides, the CDR3 is TGTGCCAGCAGGGGGACTAGCGGGAGCCTGGAGACCCAGTACTTC.

The chain links TRBV10-2 to TRBJ2-7; TRBD1 agrees at 7 bases. After removal of 3 bases from V and 6 bases from J, the junction contained 8 bases not matched to a gene. The CDR3 spans 14 residues. CDR1 and CDR2 from the germline V gene are WSHSY and SAAADI. Written as DNA, the CDR3 is TGCGCCAGCAGTGAAGAACAGGGGATTTCCGAGCAGTACTTC. This translates into CASSEEQGISEQYF.

The rearrangement links TRBV14 to TRBJ1-6; 7 bases are shared with TRBD1. Germline-derived CDR1 and CDR2 are SGHDN and FVKESK. The CDR3 is 16 residues long. J gave up 0 bases and V 2 bases, and 1 base lay outside the gene matches. This CDR3 is CASSQQGGSYNSPLHF. The CDR3 DNA follows: TGTGCCAGCAGCCAACAGGGGGGCTCCTATAATTCACCCCTCCACTTT.

The V and J genes are TRBV5-1 and TRBJ2-2; D is ambiguous. Per germline, CDR1 SGHRS and CDR2 YFSETQ. The CDR3 spans 15 residues. Trimming cost V 1 base and J 4 bases, with 11 bases left between them. The CDR3 is CASSLSSVSTGELFF. The CDR3, as DNA: TGCGCCAGCAGCTTGTCGTCGGTGAGCACCGGGGAGCTGTTTTTT.

The chain is built from TRBV6-5 and TRBJ2-7; weak D call: TRBD1 (5 bases). This CDR3 has 14 amino acids. Trimming removed 4 bases from V and 3 bases from J, with 13 bases in between. Germline V gives CDR1 MNHEY, CDR2 SVGAGI. The CDR3 sequence is CASSSQGMSYEQYF. The CDR3 DNA is TGTGCCAGCAGTTCCCAGGGAATGAGCTACGAGCAGTACTTC.

V is TRBV5-1 and J is TRBJ1-6, with D unresolved. The V and J ends lost 0 bases and 5 bases respectively, with 9 bases between them. CDR3 size: 15 residues. CDR1 is SGHRS, CDR2 YFSETQ, per germline. In DNA, the CDR3 is TGCGCCAGCAGCTTGGCCCCGGGAGATAATTCACCCCTCCACTTT. Translated, it gives CASSLAPGDNSPLHF.

V usage is TRBV30 and J usage is TRBJ1-3, with TRBD1 as a possible D gene (5 bases). Trimming removed 0 bases from V and 2 bases from J, with 14 bases in between. The length of the CDR3 is 16 residues. Germline V gene lookup returns CDR1 GTSNPN and CDR2 SVGIG (reference sequence). The CDR3 nucleotides read TGTGCCTGGAGTGTACTATCGGGGGTAGCTGGAAACACCATATATTTT. This sequence encodes CAWSVLSGVAGNTIYF.

The gene calls are TRBV6-5 and TRBJ1-6; 11 bases match TRBD1. V shed 2 bases and J 7 bases; nucleotides not matched to a gene: 4. Germline-derived CDR1 and CDR2 are MNHEY and SVGAGI. This CDR3 spans 16 amino acids. CDR3 coding DNA: TGTGCCAGCAGTTACCACAGGGACAGGGGGAATTCACCCCTCCACTTT. Translated: CASSYHRDRGNSPLHF.

The chain links TRBV5-1 to TRBJ2-1; D might be TRBD2 (5 bases). This CDR3 region has 15 residues. Trimming cost V 2 bases and J 7 bases, with 16 bases left between them. Per the germline V gene, CDR1 is SGHRS and CDR2 is YFSETQ. The CDR3 loop is CASSLGRPEVNEQFF. In nucleotides, the CDR3 is TGCGCCAGCAGCTTAGGACGGCCGGAGGTGAATGAGCAGTTCTTC.

The chain has TRBV7-6 and TRBJ2-5, with D perhaps given as TRBD1 or TRBD2 (5 bases each). This CDR3 contains 12 residues. V lost 5 bases and J lost 5, with 9 bases in between. The germline V gene encodes CDR1 SGHVS and CDR2 FNYEAQ. The CDR3 bases are TGTGCCAGCAGCCAATGGGGGGAGACCCAGTACTTC. This gives the protein CASSQWGETQYF.

Turning to this clone: This sample includes further DNA sequences coding for the same CDR3. The chain joins TRBV18 to TRBJ1-2, with D possibly TRBD1 on 5 matching bases. Trimming stripped 2 bases from V and 2 bases from J, with 9 bases between. The CDR3 covers 14 residues. Germline CDR1 reads KGHSH; CDR2 reads LQKENI. The chain's CDR3 is CASSPGRGNYGYTF. The CDR3 bases are TGTGCCAGCTCACCAGGCCGGGGCAACTATGGCTACACCTTC.

The gene calls are TRBV5-1 and TRBJ2-5; TRBD2 might be the D (6 bases). The CDR3 totals 14 residues. V lost 3 bases and J 1 base, leaving 10 bases between the germline ends. CDR1 SGHRS and CDR2 YFSETQ come from the germline V gene. Here the CDR3 DNA reads TGCGCCAGCAGCTACGGGACTCTCCAAGAGACCCAGTACTTC. The encoded protein is CASSYGTLQETQYF.

This chain links TRBV5-1 with TRBJ2-5; D unclear. The germline CDR1 and CDR2 sequences are SGHRS and YFSETQ. The ends were cut back, 6 bases at V and 5 bases at J, with 8 bases in the middle. The CDR3 is 11 residues long. CDR3 region: CASNGGETQYF. The CDR3 nucleotides are TGCGCCAGCAATGGTGGTGAGACCCAGTACTTC.

This clone was seen only once. V usage is TRBV5-4 and J usage is TRBJ2-5; maybe TRBD2 (5 bases). The J call may be wrong; the DNA end is better matched by TRBJ2-7. The CDR3 contains 15 residues. Germline V gives CDR1 SGHNT, CDR2 YYREEE (reference sequence). The CDR3 nucleotides read TGTGCCAGCAGCCCGGTGGCGGGCGGCTCCTACGAGCAGTACTTC. Protein sequence: CASSPVAGGSYEQYF.

The chain recombines TRBV6-5 with TRBJ2-7; 10 nucleotides match TRBD1. V dropped 4 bases and J dropped 1; count of bases not matched to a gene: 4. Per the germline V gene, CDR1 is MNHEY and CDR2 is SVGAGI. The CDR3 is 15 residues long. The CDR3: CASSSTGGASYEQYF. DNA of the CDR3: TGTGCCAGCAGTTCGACAGGGGGCGCTTCCTACGAGCAGTACTTC.

Worth noting for this clone: In the same sample, other DNA sequences code for this CDR3. The chain has TRBV19 and TRBJ1-2, with D unresolved. The CDR3 length is 13 residues. Between the trimmed V and J ends, which lost 2 bases and 4 bases, there was a span of 8 bases. Looked up from germline, CDR1 is LNHDA and CDR2 is SQIVND (reference sequence). This CDR3 reads CASSILGSYGYTF. The CDR3 DNA reads TGTGCCAGTAGTATATTAGGGTCCTATGGCTACACCTTC.